The present entry profiles one T cell receptor beta chain with its context. Its antigen is unidentified. These data are taken from a study of cytomegalovirus exposure and HLA in healthy donors. Findings and caveats of the study: Roughly even sequencing depth across donors was the assumption behind the presence/absence analyses. In vitro data verified three CMV-associated chains as specific for CMV antigens. Fewer N-insertions (relative to the approximately 700-donor mean) were reportedly seen in an Asian-associated ancestry cluster in a later analysis.

A multiplex PCR was run with 60 Vbeta primers and 13 Jbeta primers. Libraries were prepared by immunoSEQ multiplex PCR; TCRdb keeps only in-frame clonotypes and omits some of them. The data show fewer than 200,000 clones, roughly 85% seen once. Although they were nominally healthy when sampled, donors likely had unrecorded immune exposures. The CDR3 runs to 13 residues. V lost 8 bases and J 11 bases, leaving 20 bases between the germline ends. Germline values: CDR1 MNHEY, CDR2 SVGAGI. The sequenced sample consisted of PBMCs. The chain is built from TRBV6-5 and TRBJ2-3, with a possible D match to TRBD1 (6 bases). The receptor was isolated from a young man in good health and CMV-seropositive. CDR3 in DNA: TGTGCCAGCCGGCAGGCGCTTTTAGGGGGGCAGTATTTT. It is translated as CASRQALLGGQYF.